Below are 8 T cell receptor beta chains sequenced from a single sample in a study of read filtering for tumor transcriptome and immune sequencing. Molecular barcoded adaptors covering alpha/delta and beta/gamma chains were used on 400 ng RNA. TCRdb ran MiXCR on the reads and lists one entry per CDR3 protein. The sample yields 50,000 to 65,000 distinct CDR3 sequences, roughly 12% seen once. Sequenced sample: a population of CD138-negative cells sorted from bone marrow. Receptors were obtained from a donor at least 40 years old with multiple myeloma.

This clonotype was observed at least ten times. The chain joins TRBV5-1 to TRBJ2-1; D remains ambiguous. Germline V gives CDR1 SGHRS, CDR2 YFSETQ. The ends were cut back, 4 bases at V and 4 bases at J, with 12 bases in the middle. The CDR3 sequence is 14 residues long. Written as DNA, the CDR3 is TGCGCCAGCAGCCAACTCCGGAGTTACAATGAGCAGTTCTTC. Protein: CASSQLRSYNEQFF.

This clonotype came up many times. The rearrangement uses TRBV11-2 and TRBJ1-5; D is possibly TRBD1 (5 bases). Between the trimmed V and J ends, which lost 6 bases and 6 bases, there was a span of 12 bases. The CDR3 is 13 residues long. Germline CDR1 is SGHAT and CDR2 is FQNNGV. Here the CDR3 reads CASRLQGGQPQHF. The CDR3, as DNA: TGTGCCAGCAGACTTCAGGGCGGTCAGCCCCAGCATTTT. Drawing the rest from reference TRBV11-2 and TRBJ1-5, the complete variable domain is EAGVAQSPRYKIIEKRQSVAFWCNPISGHATLYWYQQILGQGPKLLIQFQNNGVVDDSQLPKDRFSAERLKGVDSTLKIQPAKLEDSAVYLCASRLQGGQPQHFGDGTRLSIL.

This clonotype was seen ten or more times. The rearrangement joins TRBV5-1 to TRBJ2-3; 9 bases line up with TRBD2. The V gene end was trimmed by 0 bases and the J gene end by 1 base; junction bases not matched to a gene: 6. The CDR3 loop spans 17 amino acids. Germline V CDR1 and CDR2: SGHRS, YFSETQ. The CDR3 protein is CASSLAGASGGTDTQYF. The CDR3 bases are TGCGCCAGCAGCTTGGCCGGGGCTAGCGGGGGCACAGATACGCAGTATTTT.

The V gene is TRBV6-5, the J gene TRBJ2-7; tentatively, D is TRBD1 (5 bases). The CDR3 loop spans 15 amino acids. CDR1 is MNHEY and CDR2 is SVGAGI in the germline V gene. Trimming removed 0 bases at V and 0 bases at J, with 9 bases between. CDR3 DNA sequence: TGTGCCAGCAGTTACTCGTCAGGGTACTCCTACGAGCAGTACTTC. This encodes CASSYSSGYSYEQYF.

This clonotype has at least ten counts. V and J are TRBV6-5 and TRBJ1-5, with D possibly matching TRBD1 (6 bases). V shed 6 bases and J shed 2 bases, with 23 bases lying between them. CDR1 and CDR2 (germline): MNHEY, SVGAGI. The CDR3 has 18 amino acids. The CDR3 sequence is CASSPRGGKTFGNQPQHF. The CDR3 DNA reads as TGTGCCAGCAGCCCCAGAGGGGGAAAAACGTTCGGCAATCAGCCCCAGCATTTT.

This clonotype was counted ten times or more. The chain uses TRBV11-2 and TRBJ2-5; D is possibly TRBD2 (7 bases). Germline values: CDR1 SGHAT, CDR2 FQNNGV. CDR3 length: 17 amino acids. Trimming shortened V by 0 bases and J by 7 bases, and 21 bases separated the two germline ends. The CDR3 bases are TGTGCCAGCAGCTTAGATCTCGGGAGGACAGATAGAGCGACCCAGTACTTC. It codes for CASSLDLGRTDRATQYF.

This clonotype was recorded at least ten times. This rearrangement joins TRBV7-9 to TRBJ1-1, with 8 bases aligning to TRBD1. The CDR3 has 14 amino acids. Germline V CDR1 and CDR2: SEHNR, FQNEAQ (reference sequence). With 0 bases clipped from V and 6 bases from J, the junction kept 3 bases outside the gene matches. The chain's CDR3 is CASSLALQGAEAFF. In DNA form, the CDR3 reads TGTGCCAGCAGCTTAGCTTTACAGGGGGCTGAAGCTTTCTTT.

This clonotype was seen ten or more times. The chain is built from TRBV10-3 and TRBJ1-1, with D unresolved. CDR1 is ENHRY, CDR2 SYGVKD, per germline. There are 15 residues in the CDR3. Trimming left V 2 bases short and J 0 bases short, with 10 bases between. CDR3 amino acids: CAISEAITLNTEAFF. CDR3 DNA: TGTGCCATCAGTGAGGCCATAACGCTGAACACTGAAGCTTTCTTT.